The clone carrying this T cell receptor beta chain was seen a few times. Antigen: not known. This specimen comes from a study of identical twins. General study results and limits: Conclusions came from cross-sectional statistical analysis, not from following the same donors. In beta out-of-frame sequences, the excess sharing between twins was weaker. There were fewer insertions in abundant cord blood beta clonotypes, but memory repertoires showed no such pattern.

Template switching supplied a universal primer site; unique molecular identifiers were carried on the cDNA. MiXCR, run by TCRdb on the 5' RACE reads, gives a single entry per CDR3 protein. Among some 500,000 distinct CDR3 sequences listed, 14% were seen once. The sample was also linked to a second study, of yellow fever vaccine responses in identical twins.

The sequencing input was CD4+ T cells sorted from blood. The TCR was taken from a woman between 18 and 29 years old in good health.

CDR3 in DNA: TGTGCCAGCAGCCAAGTTCGGGGGGGCAACAATGAGCAGTTCTTC. It is translated as CASSQVRGGNNEQFF. The V gene is TRBV4-2, the J gene TRBJ2-1, with 8 bases fitting TRBD2. Trimming removed 1 base from V and 5 bases from J; junction bases left unmatched: 4. The CDR3 is made up of 15 amino acids. Germline values: CDR1 LGHNA, CDR2 YNFKEQ.